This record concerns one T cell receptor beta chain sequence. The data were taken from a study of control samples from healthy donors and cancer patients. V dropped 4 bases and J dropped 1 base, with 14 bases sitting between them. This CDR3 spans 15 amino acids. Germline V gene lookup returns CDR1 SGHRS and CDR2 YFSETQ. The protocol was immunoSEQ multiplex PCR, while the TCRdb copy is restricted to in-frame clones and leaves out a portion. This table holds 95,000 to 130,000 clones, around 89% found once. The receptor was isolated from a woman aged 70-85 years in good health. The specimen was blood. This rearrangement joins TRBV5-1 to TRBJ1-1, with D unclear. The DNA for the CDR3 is TGCGCCAGCAGCCTAACTTGGAGTAGGAACACTGAAGCTTTCTTT. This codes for CASSLTWSRNTEAFF.